Presented here are 12 T cell receptor beta chains from one specimen sequenced in a study of Graves' ophthalmopathy and Graves' hyperthyroidism. Amplification from RNA transcripts yielded the TCR beta CDR3 regions. HTBI primers were employed in first-round RT-PCR, then a second-round multiplex PCR followed. TCRdb called the multiplex PCR reads again in MiXCR, with one record for every CDR3 protein. This sample has about 39,000 distinct CDR3 sequences, with roughly 50% found just once. The sample taken for sequencing was peripheral blood. The receptor set was obtained from an adult woman with stable Graves' hyperthyroidism.

On this clonotype: A read error may produce the germline difference seen at one junction end. The chain uses TRBV19 and TRBJ2-7; 8 positions match TRBD2. From germline, CDR1 is LNHDA and CDR2 SQIVND (reference sequence). The CDR3 is 13 residues long. The CDR3 sequence: CAGSKTSGYGQYF. DNA of the CDR3: TGTGCCGGTAGTAAAACTAGCGGCTACGGGCAGTACTTC.

The genes are TRBV4-3 and TRBJ2-7; D not certain. Between the trimmed V and J ends, which lost 1 base and 3 bases, there was a span of 13 bases. Germline V CDR1 and CDR2: LGHNA, YSLEER. The length of the CDR3 is 15 residues. CDR3 in DNA: TGCGCCAGCAGCCAAGTAGCACAGCCCGACTACGAGCAGTACTTC. It yields the protein CASSQVAQPDYEQYF.

This clonotype was observed many times. This chain connects TRBV5-8 to TRBJ2-5; possibly TRBD1 for D (5 bases). Trimming cost V 0 bases and J 3 bases, with 12 bases left between them. Germline assignment: CDR1 SGHTS and CDR2 YDEGEE. This CDR3 is 15 amino acids long. CDR3 region: CASSLGVQGKETQYF. CDR3 nucleotide sequence: TGTGCCAGCAGCTTGGGGGTGCAGGGTAAAGAGACCCAGTACTTC.

Only a few counts were recorded for this clonotype. The rearrangement uses TRBV19 and TRBJ2-3; 7 positions match TRBD2. After removal of 3 bases from V and 6 bases from J, the junction contained 6 bases not matched to a gene. CDR1 LNHDA and CDR2 SQIVND come from the germline V gene (reference sequence). The CDR3 is 14 residues long. The CDR3 here is CASSISKGGDTQYF. The CDR3 region has the DNA TGTGCCAGTAGTATCTCGAAGGGAGGGGATACGCAGTATTTT.

This clonotype was recorded many times. This may be a read error: a much more frequent sequence differs by one nucleotide. The chain couples TRBV5-1 to TRBJ1-4, with D perhaps matching TRBD1 (5 bases). Deletions cut 2 bases from V and 5 bases from J, with 10 bases between. From germline, CDR1 is SGHRS and CDR2 YFSETQ. The CDR3 has 14 residues. In nucleotides, the CDR3 is TGCGCCAGCAGCTTTTCGGGGGACAATGAAAAACTGTTTTTT. Its protein product is CASSFSGDNEKLFF.

This clonotype was seen repeatedly, ten times or more. The chain combines TRBV20-1 with TRBJ2-7; 9 nucleotides agree with TRBD1. The CDR3 is 14 residues long. The germline V gene has CDR1 DFQATT and CDR2 SNEGSKA (reference sequence). The junction had 10 bases not matched to a gene; V was cut back by 5 bases and J by 5 bases. In nucleotides, the CDR3 is TGCAGTGCTCTTCGCGGGGACAGGGTTAACGAGCAGTACTTC. As protein: CSALRGDRVNEQYF.

CDR3 protein: CASSPRQGRTETQYF. The CDR3 DNA follows: TGCGCCAGCAGCCCGCGACAGGGACGAACGGAGACCCAGTACTTC. This chain connects TRBV5-1 to TRBJ2-5; 7 nucleotides align to TRBD1. V dropped 4 bases and J dropped 5; count of bases not matched to a gene: 11. The CDR3 runs 15 residues. The germline V gene encodes CDR1 SGHRS and CDR2 YFSETQ. The full variable domain, completed using reference TRBV5-1 and TRBJ2-5, is KAGVTQTPRYLIKTRGQQVTLSCSPISGHRSVSWYQQTPGQGLQFLFEYFSETQRNKGNFPGRFSGRQFSNSRSEMNVSTLELGDSALYLCASSPRQGRTETQYFGPGTRLLVL.

There are many counts of this clonotype. A much bigger clone sits one base away, suggesting this may be a read error. The rearrangement joins TRBV10-1 to TRBJ2-3; the D is unclear. The CDR3 covers 14 residues. Germline CDR1 is WNHNN and CDR2 is SYGVQD (reference sequence). The CDR3 protein is CAGSELRGTDTQYF. The CDR3 DNA sequence: TGCGCCGGCAGTGAGCTGAGAGGCACAGATACGCAGTATTTT.

At least ten counts were recorded for this clonotype. The J gene is TRBJ2-2, the V gene TRBV30; D uncertain. Trimming shortened V by 1 base and J by 4 bases, and 4 bases separated the two germline ends. CDR1 is GTSNPN and CDR2 is SVGIG in the germline V gene (reference sequence). CDR3 length: 12 amino acids. CDR3 DNA sequence: TGTGCCTGGAGTGGGCCCACCGGGGAGCTGTTTTTT. Protein product: CAWSGPTGELFF.

Note on this clonotype: Compared with germline, one end of the junction differs, possibly owing to a read error. The chain recombines TRBV7-2 with TRBJ1-5, with D hard to call. Germline V gene sequence: CDR1 SGHTA, CDR2 FQGNSA. The CDR3 length is 15 residues. CDR3 nucleotides: TGCGCCAGCAGCCCCTCATCCTGGGTCGGTCAGCCCCAGCATTTT. This sequence encodes CASSPSSWVGQPQHF.

This clonotype has ten or more counts. DNA of the CDR3: TGTGCCAGCAGTCCCCACCACTCTGGAAACACCATATATTTT. Translation: CASSPHHSGNTIYF. The chain has TRBV28 and TRBJ1-3, with D uncertain. CDR3 length equals 14 residues. Germline V gives CDR1 MDHEN, CDR2 SYDVKM. The V end was cut by 5 bases, the J end by 0 bases, with 8 bases between.

J is TRBJ1-1 and V is TRBV29-1, with D possibly TRBD1 on 6 matching bases. V lost 8 bases, J lost 0 bases, and 13 bases lay in between. The CDR3 extends over 13 amino acids. Looked up from germline, CDR1 is SQVTM and CDR2 is ANQGSEA. The CDR3 coding sequence is TGCAGCACCGGGGGGCTCATGAACACTGAAGCTTTCTTT. Protein: CSTGGLMNTEAFF.